The 15 T cell receptor beta chains in this list originate from one sample, sequenced in a study of OX40 agonist ivuxolimab in advanced cancers. Clones were sequenced by immunoSEQ multiplex PCR, and TCRdb holds only the in-frame ones, with some missing. The table has 55,000 to 80,000 clones, 87% seen once; the top ten hold about 1.3%. Material: CD4+ or CD8+ T cells sorted from blood, obtained in a trial of the OX40 agonist ivuxolimab. Receptors originate from an adult with an advanced solid tumor such as melanoma, head and neck, liver or kidney cancer.

The rearrangement joins TRBV30 to TRBJ1-5; D remains ambiguous. This CDR3 has 13 residues. Germline CDR1 is GTSNPN and CDR2 is SVGIG (reference sequence). V shed 0 bases and J shed 3 bases, with 6 bases lying between them. The CDR3 nucleotides are TGTGCCTGGAGTGTTTATAACAATCAGCCCCAGCATTTT. Protein sequence: CAWSVYNNQPQHF.

The rearrangement links TRBV2 to TRBJ2-1; 8 bases are shared with TRBD1. From germline, CDR1 is SNHLY and CDR2 FYNNEI. The junction had 9 bases not matched to a gene; V was cut back by 6 bases and J by 8 bases. The CDR3 extends over 14 amino acids. In DNA, the CDR3 is TGTGCCAGCAGAGCAGACAGGGGTGAGGATGAGCAGTTCTTC. Encoded protein: CASRADRGEDEQFF.

The V and J genes are TRBV4-1 and TRBJ1-1, with no clear D. Trimming took 1 base from V and 4 from J, leaving 7 bases between them. This CDR3 has 13 amino acids. Germline lookup yields CDR1 MGHRA and CDR2 YSYEKL. CDR3: CASSQGGFTEAFF. The CDR3 region has the DNA TGCGCCAGCAGCCAAGGAGGGTTCACTGAAGCTTTCTTT.

V usage is TRBV5-1 and J usage is TRBJ2-7; TRBD1 matches 11 bases. Looked up from germline, CDR1 is SGHRS and CDR2 is YFSETQ. The CDR3 consists of 15 residues. With 2 bases clipped from V and 2 bases from J, the junction kept 3 bases outside the gene matches. The CDR3 bases are TGCGCCAGCAGCTTAGGACAGGGGGCAACCTACGAGCAGTACTTC. This translates into CASSLGQGATYEQYF. Combining the CDR3 with reference TRBV5-1 and TRBJ2-7 gives the whole variable domain KAGVTQTPRYLIKTRGQQVTLSCSPISGHRSVSWYQQTPGQGLQFLFEYFSETQRNKGNFPGRFSGRQFSNSRSEMNVSTLELGDSALYLCASSLGQGATYEQYFGPGTRLTVT.

The chain carries TRBV19 and TRBJ2-3, with 8 bases identical to TRBD1. In germline, CDR1 is LNHDA, CDR2 SQIVND (reference sequence). The CDR3 is made up of 15 amino acids. Trimming removed 6 bases from V and 2 bases from J; junction bases left unmatched: 7. CDR3 protein: CASRNRDRITDTQYF. For the CDR3, the DNA is TGTGCCAGTAGAAACCGGGACAGGATCACAGATACGCAGTATTTT. Based on the CDR3 plus reference TRBV19 and TRBJ2-3, the full variable domain is DGGITQSPKYLFRKEGQNVTLSCEQNLNHDAMYWYRQDPGQGLRLIYYSQIVNDFQKGDIAEGYSVSREKKESFPLTVTSAQKNPTAFYLCASRNRDRITDTQYFGPGTRLTVL.

The gene calls are TRBV5-6 and TRBJ2-3, with 7 positions matching TRBD2. This CDR3 spans 13 amino acids. With V trimmed by 5 bases and J by 7 bases, 7 bases remained unmatched. Germline V gene sequence: CDR1 SGHDT, CDR2 YYEEEE. This chain's CDR3 is CASSETSTYTQYF. DNA for the CDR3: TGTGCCAGCAGTGAGACTAGCACCTATACGCAGTATTTT.

The V and J genes are TRBV6-5 and TRBJ1-1; tentative D call: TRBD1 (5 bases). The germline V gene has CDR1 MNHEY and CDR2 SVGAGI. This CDR3 region has 13 residues. V was shortened by 5 bases and J by 5 bases, with 12 bases between the two germline ends. Here the CDR3 reads CASSISRVTEAFF. In DNA, the CDR3 is TGTGCCAGCAGTATCTCCAGGGTAACTGAAGCTTTCTTT.

The genes are TRBV5-1 and TRBJ2-6; 7 positions match TRBD2. V dropped 4 bases and J dropped 1; count of bases not matched to a gene: 11. Germline loops: CDR1 SGHRS, CDR2 YFSETQ. The CDR3 length is 18 residues. The CDR3 here is CASSPLAGVLSGANVLTF. CDR3 coding DNA: TGCGCCAGCAGCCCCTTGGCGGGAGTGTTATCTGGGGCCAACGTCCTGACTTTC.

The V call is TRBV5-6, the J call TRBJ2-7; TRBD1 agrees at 10 bases. Germline values: CDR1 SGHDT, CDR2 YYEEEE. The CDR3 length is 15 residues. V was pared by 4 bases and J by 0 bases, with 4 bases of the junction left unmatched. The CDR3: CASSKDRGGSYEQYF. The CDR3 DNA is TGTGCCAGCAGCAAGGACAGGGGGGGCTCCTACGAGCAGTACTTC.

The chain combines TRBV2 with TRBJ2-5, with 7 bases identical to TRBD2. Unmatched junction bases numbered 3, after V lost 0 bases and J lost 5 bases. The CDR3 extends over 14 amino acids. The germline V gene encodes CDR1 SNHLY and CDR2 FYNNEI. This CDR3 is CASSEAMTSETQYF. Here the CDR3 DNA reads TGTGCCAGCAGTGAAGCCATGACTAGCGAGACCCAGTACTTC.

The chain couples TRBV27 to TRBJ1-2; perhaps TRBD1 as D (5 bases). CDR3 length: 13 amino acids. With 6 bases removed from V and 4 bases from J, the gap between germline ends came to 12 bases. Per the germline V gene, CDR1 is MNHEY and CDR2 is SMNVEV (reference sequence). CDR3 protein: CASSTGRSYGYTF. CDR3 nucleotide sequence: TGTGCCAGCAGCACAGGAAGGAGCTATGGCTACACCTTC.

The J gene is TRBJ2-2, the V gene TRBV15, with 7 bases fitting TRBD1. The CDR3 is 15 amino acids. Germline V gives CDR1 LNHNV, CDR2 YYDKDF (reference sequence). The V gene end was trimmed by 3 bases and the J gene end by 6 bases; junction bases not matched to a gene: 7. The CDR3 DNA sequence: TGTGCCACCAGCAGGGGGAACAGGGGTTCCGGGGAGCTGTTTTTT. Its protein product is CATSRGNRGSGELFF.

The chain employs TRBV2 and TRBJ2-1; 11 nucleotides align to TRBD2. The J segment lost 6 bases and the V segment lost 2 bases, leaving 6 bases of the junction unmatched. The CDR3 length is 16 residues. Germline values: CDR1 SNHLY, CDR2 FYNNEI. The DNA for the CDR3 is TGTGCCAGCAGTGAACGCCCTGGGACTAGCGGCAATGAGCAGTTCTTC. As protein: CASSERPGTSGNEQFF.

The V call is TRBV5-8, the J call TRBJ1-1; D possibly corresponds to TRBD1 (6 bases). Trimming shortened V by 9 bases and J by 0 bases, and 15 bases separated the two germline ends. The CDR3 sequence is 14 residues long. The V gene's germline CDR1 is SGHTS and CDR2 YDEGEE. The CDR3 loop is CATIQGTVNTEAFF. The CDR3, as DNA: TGTGCCACCATTCAGGGGACCGTGAACACTGAAGCTTTCTTT.

The chain links TRBV6-5 to TRBJ2-7; D is tentatively TRBD1 or TRBD2 (5 bases each). From germline, CDR1 is MNHEY and CDR2 SVGAGI. Trimming pared 0 bases from V and 2 bases from J, leaving 8 bases between. CDR3 length equals 14 residues. The CDR3 DNA follows: TGTGCCAGCAGTTACTCCCAGGGACCCTACGAGCAGTACTTC. As protein: CASSYSQGPYEQYF.